The present T cell receptor (beta chain) was sequenced within a study of cytomegalovirus exposure and HLA in healthy donors. Study-level results: The productive fraction for most TCR beta V segments was about 90% or about 30% in an earlier analysis.

The PCR made use of 60 Vbeta and 13 Jbeta primers. The table came from immunoSEQ multiplex PCR; TCRdb's copy has only in-frame clones and leaves some out. The sample yields about 140,000 clones, more than 75% seen once. The sample holds a few counts of this clone. Antigen: not known. Germline V CDR1 and CDR2: MNHEY, SMNVEV (reference sequence). The CDR3 sequence is 14 residues long. Trimming took 11 bases from V and 3 from J; bases not matched to a gene: 10. The sample taken for sequencing was PBMCs. The TCR sequence derives from a female donor in good health and CMV-seronegative. The chain carries TRBV27 and TRBJ2-3, with TRBD2 matching over 8 bases. The CDR3 sequence: CACGGSLGTDTQYF. The CDR3 DNA sequence: TGTGCCTGCGGGGGGAGCTTAGGGACAGATACGCAGTATTTT.